This T cell receptor beta chain derives from a study of cytomegalovirus exposure and HLA in healthy donors. A word on this clone: The antigen is undetermined.

Losses at the gene ends were 2 bases for V and 8 bases for J; bases not matched to a gene: 9. There are 16 residues in the CDR3. Germline values: CDR1 SEHNR, CDR2 FQNEAQ (reference sequence). In the PCR, 60 Vbeta and 13 Jbeta primers were used. Libraries were prepared by immunoSEQ multiplex PCR; TCRdb keeps only in-frame clonotypes and omits some of them. The table lists about 100,000 clones, roughly three quarters of them singletons. Study-level results: Upon later analysis, TCR association rates were observed to vary by HLA locus, being highest for DRB1 and lowest for HLA-C. V- and J-gene trimming in TCR beta was tied to a missense DCLRE1C variant by an analysis performed later.

The sequenced sample was PBMCs. The sequence was collected from a man aged 18-30 years in good health and CMV-seronegative. The V call is TRBV7-9, the J call TRBJ1-4, with TRBD1 matching 9 bases. In DNA, the CDR3 is TGTGCCAGCAGCTTAAATCCCGGGACAGGGTTGGAAAAACTGTTTTTT. It codes for CASSLNPGTGLEKLFF.